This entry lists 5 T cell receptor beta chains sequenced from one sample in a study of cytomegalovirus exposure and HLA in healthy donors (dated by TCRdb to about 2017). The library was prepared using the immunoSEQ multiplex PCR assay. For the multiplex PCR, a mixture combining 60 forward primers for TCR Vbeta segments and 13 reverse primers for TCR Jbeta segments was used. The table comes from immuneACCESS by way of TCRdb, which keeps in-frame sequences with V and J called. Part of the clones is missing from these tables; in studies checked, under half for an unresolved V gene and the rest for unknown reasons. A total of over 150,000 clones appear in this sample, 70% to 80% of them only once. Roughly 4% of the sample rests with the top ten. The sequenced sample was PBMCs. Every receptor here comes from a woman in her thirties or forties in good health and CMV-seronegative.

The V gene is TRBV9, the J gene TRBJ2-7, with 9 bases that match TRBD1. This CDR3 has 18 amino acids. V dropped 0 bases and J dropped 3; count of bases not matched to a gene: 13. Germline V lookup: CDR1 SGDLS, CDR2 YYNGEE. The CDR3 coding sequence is TGTGCCAGCAGCGTAGGGCCCCCGAACAGGGGGCTTTACTACGAGCAGTACTTC. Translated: CASSVGPPNRGLYYEQYF.

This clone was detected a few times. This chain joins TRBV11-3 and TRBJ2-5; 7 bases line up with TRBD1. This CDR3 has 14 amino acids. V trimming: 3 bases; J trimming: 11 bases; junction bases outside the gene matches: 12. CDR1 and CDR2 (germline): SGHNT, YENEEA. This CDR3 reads CASSFTGAQGEQYF. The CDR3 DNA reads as TGTGCCAGCAGCTTTACAGGGGCCCAAGGGGAGCAGTACTTC.

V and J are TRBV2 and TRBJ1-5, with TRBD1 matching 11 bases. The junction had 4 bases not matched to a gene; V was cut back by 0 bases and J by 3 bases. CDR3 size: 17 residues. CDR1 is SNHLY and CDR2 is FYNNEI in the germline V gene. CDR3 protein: CASSEAGTGGLNQPQHF. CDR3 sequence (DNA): TGTGCCAGCAGTGAAGCCGGGACAGGGGGGCTCAATCAGCCCCAGCATTTT.

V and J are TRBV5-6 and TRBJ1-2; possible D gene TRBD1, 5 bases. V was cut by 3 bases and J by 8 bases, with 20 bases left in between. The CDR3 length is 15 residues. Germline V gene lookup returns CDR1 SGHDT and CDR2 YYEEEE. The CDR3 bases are TGTGCCAGCAGCTCCGGTGGCAGGGAGGTTGAAGGCTACACCTTC. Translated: CASSSGGREVEGYTF. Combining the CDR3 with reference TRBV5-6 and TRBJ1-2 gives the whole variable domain DAGVTQSPTHLIKTRGQQVTLRCSPKSGHDTVSWYQQALGQGPQFIFQYYEEEERQRGNFPDRFSGHQFPNYSSELNVNALLLGDSALYLCASSSGGREVEGYTFGSGTRLTVV.

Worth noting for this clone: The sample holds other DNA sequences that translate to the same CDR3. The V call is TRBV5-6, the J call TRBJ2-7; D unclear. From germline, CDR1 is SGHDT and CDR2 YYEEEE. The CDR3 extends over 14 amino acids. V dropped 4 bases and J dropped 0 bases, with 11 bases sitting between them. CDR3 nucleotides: TGTGCCAGCAGCCCAGGCCTAAGCTCCTACGAGCAGTACTTC. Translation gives CASSPGLSSYEQYF.